This entry lists 12 T cell receptor beta chains sequenced from one sample in a study of T-cell reconstitution after alpha-beta-depleted transplantation in children. Researchers prepared the TCRbeta library using unique molecular identifiers, the study reports. A single record per CDR3 protein comes from TCRdb applying MiXCR to the PCR reads. This table has fewer than 1 million distinct CDR3 sequences, less than 20% appearing once. Sequenced material: PBMCs, mostly from graft donor cells, taken 360 days after TCRalphabeta/CD19-depleted stem cell transplant. Every receptor here comes from a male patient aged 10 to 17 who had a stem cell transplant for acute lymphoblastic leukemia, so the T cells may come from the graft donor.

This clonotype was seen only a few times. The chain recombines TRBV7-6 with TRBJ2-7, with TRBD2 matching 11 bases. Germline CDR1 reads SGHVS; CDR2 reads FNYEAQ. The V and J ends lost 4 bases and 5 bases, in that order; junction bases with no gene match: 7. CDR3 size: 15 residues. CDR3 amino acids: CASSYRGSGRDEQYF. DNA of the CDR3: TGTGCCAGCAGCTACCGGGGTAGCGGGAGGGACGAGCAGTACTTC.

The J gene is TRBJ1-1, the V gene TRBV10-3, with 7 bases fitting TRBD1. J was trimmed by 0 bases and V by 2 bases; bases with no gene match: 9. The CDR3 has 17 amino acids. Germline CDR1 is ENHRY and CDR2 is SYGVKD. The DNA for the CDR3 is TGTGCCATCAGTGAGGCCTGGACAGGAGGGATGAACACTGAAGCTTTCTTT. Translated: CAISEAWTGGMNTEAFF.

This clonotype was detected only a few times. This sequence joins TRBV6-5 and TRBJ2-1; unclear D gene. CDR1 is MNHEY and CDR2 is SVGAGI in the germline V gene. CDR3 length: 15 residues. V dropped 2 bases and J dropped 7 bases, with 15 bases sitting between them. CDR3: CASSYGRARGNEQFF. CDR3 DNA sequence: TGTGCCAGCAGTTACGGGCGCGCCCGAGGTAATGAGCAGTTCTTC.

V usage is TRBV6-5 and J usage is TRBJ2-3; D gene ambiguous. The CDR3 extends over 16 amino acids. The germline CDR1 and CDR2 sequences are MNHEY and SVGAGI. The V and J ends lost 0 bases and 2 bases respectively, with 12 bases between them. The CDR3 spells CASSYSAGSLTDTQYF. The CDR3 region has the DNA TGTGCCAGCAGTTACTCGGCCGGATCTCTCACAGATACGCAGTATTTT.

In its sample, this clonotype was seen a few times. The rearrangement joins TRBV7-8 to TRBJ2-2, with TRBD2 identical over 9 bases. CDR3 length: 16 amino acids. V lost 5 bases to trimming and J lost 7 bases; unmatched junction nucleotides: 11. Germline V lookup: CDR1 SGHVS, CDR2 FQNEAQ. The CDR3 loop reads CASSPPSGRTVGELFF. The CDR3, as DNA: TGTGCCAGCAGCCCGCCCAGCGGGAGGACGGTCGGGGAGCTGTTTTTT.

A word on this clonotype: A much larger clone differs by one base, so this may be a read error. The V call is TRBV12-3 or TRBV12-4, the J call TRBJ1-2, with no clear D. V gave up 1 base and J gave up 7 bases, with 7 bases separating them. There are 12 residues in the CDR3. CDR3 loop: CASSLGACGYTF. CDR3 coding DNA: TGTGCCAGCAGTTTAGGTGCTTGTGGCTACACCTTC.

The J gene is TRBJ2-1, the V gene TRBV7-9, with 10 bases that match TRBD1. V trimming: 4 bases; J trimming: 5 bases; junction bases outside the gene matches: 11. This CDR3 has 17 residues. Germline loops: CDR1 SEHNR, CDR2 FQNEAQ (reference sequence). In DNA form, the CDR3 reads TGTGCCAGCAGCTCGGCGGGAACCGGGACAGGGGACAATGAGCAGTTCTTC. Translating it yields CASSSAGTGTGDNEQFF.

This clonotype was recorded at least ten times. V gene TRBV4-2 combines with J gene TRBJ2-7; 8 bases align to TRBD2. The V gene's germline CDR1 is LGHNA and CDR2 YNFKEQ. V lost 0 bases and J lost 1; bases outside the gene matches: 14. This CDR3 is 19 amino acids long. This chain's CDR3 is CASSQDGGSTSGPSYEQYF. CDR3 sequence (DNA): TGTGCCAGCAGCCAAGATGGGGGCTCCACTAGCGGTCCATCCTACGAGCAGTACTTC.

The chain has TRBV5-1 and TRBJ1-2; D unclear. Trimming left V 2 bases short and J 4 bases short, with 12 bases between. The CDR3 contains 14 residues. CDR1 and CDR2 (germline): SGHRS, YFSETQ. The CDR3 spells CASSFGRAGYGYTF. The DNA for the CDR3 is TGCGCCAGCAGCTTCGGCCGCGCGGGCTATGGCTACACCTTC.

This clonotype was counted a few times. V usage is TRBV5-1 and J usage is TRBJ1-1, with 9 bases identical to TRBD1. This CDR3 is 17 amino acids long. Germline V gives CDR1 SGHRS, CDR2 YFSETQ. With V trimmed by 1 base and J by 6 bases, 13 bases remained unmatched. The CDR3 region has the DNA TGCGCCAGCAGCTTGACCGGGACAGGGCGTGGGGGATCTGAAGCTTTCTTT. Translation gives CASSLTGTGRGGSEAFF.

This clonotype has ten or more counts. The chain employs TRBV12-3 or TRBV12-4 and TRBJ2-1; TRBD2 agrees at 8 bases. J was trimmed by 1 base and V by 6 bases; bases with no gene match: 2. The CDR3 consists of 14 residues. This chain's CDR3 is CASRSGRSYNEQFF. DNA of the CDR3: TGTGCCAGCAGGAGCGGGAGATCCTACAATGAGCAGTTCTTC.

This clonotype occurred a few times. J is TRBJ1-1 and V is TRBV15, with unresolved D. There are 15 residues in the CDR3. Trimming shortened V by 1 base and J by 1 base, and 10 bases separated the two germline ends. Germline V CDR1 and CDR2: LNHNV, YYDKDF (reference sequence). The CDR3 loop is CATSRGYKANTEAFF. For the CDR3, the DNA is TGTGCCACCAGCAGAGGGTACAAGGCGAACACTGAAGCTTTCTTT.